This TCR beta chain is drawn from a study of cytomegalovirus exposure and HLA in healthy donors. 60 Vbeta and 13 Jbeta primers were used in PCR. The table came from immunoSEQ multiplex PCR; TCRdb's copy has only in-frame clones and leaves some out. The sample carries 200,000 to 250,000 clones, approximately 82% recorded once. The length of the CDR3 is 15 residues. V lost 0 bases to trimming and J lost 3 bases, with 10 bases between them. CDR1 and CDR2 from the germline V gene are SGHRS and YFSETQ. The sequenced sample consisted of PBMCs. The chain recombines TRBV5-1 with TRBJ1-5, with no clear D. The sequence came from a man aged 18 to 30 in good health and CMV-seronegative. CDR3 sequence: CASSLVSGFNQPQHF. The CDR3 DNA sequence: TGCGCCAGCAGCTTGGTTTCGGGGTTCAATCAGCCCCAGCATTTT.